The present T cell receptor (beta chain) was sequenced within a study of CD8+CD57+ T cells in acquired aplastic anemia. Across the whole study: Sorted CD4+ plus CD8+ cells gave DNA averaging roughly 2.9 ug. Study-level findings and limits: Both patients and controls carried the same twenty-nine CD8+ CDR3 sequences. Controls and patients did not differ significantly in CD8+ Simpson's diversity.

Notes on this clonotype: Its antigen remains unknown.

Patients included in sequencing had previously demonstrated CD8+CD57+ cell expansion by flow cytometry. No therapy had been given to the patients at the time of blood sampling. In germline, CDR1 is KGHDR, CDR2 SFDVKD. Trimming took 4 bases from V and 3 from J, leaving 9 bases between them. The length of the CDR3 is 14 residues. Template material for TCR beta VDJ and CDR3 profiling consisted of genomic DNA. One entry per CDR3 protein, called by TCRdb with MiXCR from the reads. The profile covers around 180,000 distinct CDR3 sequences, with under 50% appearing a single time and about 1.7% taken by the ten largest.

The clonotype was recovered from a human donor with aplastic anemia. The specimen sequenced was sorted CD4+, CD8+, or CD8+CD57+ T cells (not recorded which) from PBMCs. V is TRBV24-1 and J is TRBJ1-5; D may be TRBD1 (6 bases). The DNA of the CDR3 is TGTGCCACCAGTGAGGACAGAAACAATCAGCCCCAGCATTTT. This encodes CATSEDRNNQPQHF.